This is a list of T cell receptor beta chains from one sample in a study of cytomegalovirus exposure and HLA in healthy donors. Sequencing was performed with immunoSEQ multiplex PCR; in TCRdb, only in-frame clones are kept and a portion is missing. The sample shows roughly 100,000 clones, about 75% of them seen only once. Sequenced: PBMCs. The receptors here all came from a man between 35 and 55 years old in good health and CMV-seronegative. Each CDR3 is given with its conserved first and last residue. Fields, in order: J gene, V gene, clone size, D gene, CDR3 length, CDR3 protein, CDR3 DNA. The D gene is left open where the match is weak. The size field is filled for only some rows; it gives once, few, many or a size class.

TRBJ2-5,TRBV7-2,once,TRBD2,16,CASSAGLAGARETQYF,TGTGCCAGCAGCGCGGGACTAGCGGGGGCCCGAGAGACCCAGTACTTC
TRBJ2-1,TRBV18,NA,TRBD2,15,CASSPRTSAVNEQFF,TGTGCCAGCTCACCCCGGACTAGCGCTGTCAATGAGCAGTTCTTC
TRBJ2-7,TRBV6-5,NA,TRBD2,14,CASSYSSPGGEQYF,TGTGCCAGCAGTTACTCTTCGCCGGGAGGCGAGCAGTACTTC
TRBJ1-3,TRBV5-6,NA,NA,14,CASRAYYSGNTIYF,TGTGCCAGCAGGGCTTATTACTCTGGAAACACCATATATTTT
TRBJ2-3,TRBV19,NA,TRBD1,15,CASSNRGQSTDTQYF,TGTGCCAGTAGTAACAGGGGCCAGAGCACAGATACGCAGTATTTT
TRBJ2-3,TRBV11-2,NA,NA,16,CASSLPLAGARDTQYF,TGTGCCAGCAGCTTACCACTTGCGGGGGCGAGGGATACGCAGTATTTT
TRBJ2-3,TRBV7-9,few,NA,16,CASSQDSKGGPDTQYF,TGTGCCAGCAGCCAAGATTCGAAGGGGGGGCCAGATACGCAGTATTTT
TRBJ2-3,TRBV6-5,NA,TRBD2,15,CASSYSSGGTDTQYF,TGTGCCAGCAGTTACTCTAGCGGGGGCACAGATACGCAGTATTTT
TRBJ2-3,TRBV10-1,NA,TRBD1,15,CAIRATGGRTDTQYF,TGCGCCATTCGGGCAACAGGGGGCCGAACAGATACGCAGTATTTT
TRBJ2-1,TRBV19,NA,TRBD1,13,CASSTQTGGEQFF,TGTGCCAGTAGTACCCAGACAGGGGGTGAGCAGTTCTTC
TRBJ1-2,TRBV6-5,NA,NA,15,CASSPLSEGSHGYTF,TGTGCCAGCAGTCCCCTATCTGAGGGTTCGCATGGCTACACCTTC
TRBJ2-3,TRBV4-1,NA,NA,16,CASRHWLRQGRDTQYF,TGCGCCAGCAGGCACTGGCTGCGCCAGGGAAGGGATACGCAGTATTTT
TRBJ2-5,TRBV4-1,NA,TRBD2,16,CASSHPLTGGQETQYF,TGCGCCAGCAGCCATCCTTTGACGGGGGGCCAAGAGACCCAGTACTTC
TRBJ2-1,TRBV18,NA,TRBD1,15,CASSLGQGSYNEQFF,TGTGCCAGCTCACTTGGACAGGGCTCTTACAATGAGCAGTTCTTC
TRBJ1-3,TRBV18,NA,NA,17,CASSPTPGRGSGNTIYF,TGTGCCAGCTCACCAACTCCCGGCAGGGGCTCTGGAAACACCATATATTTT
TRBJ1-2,TRBV19,NA,NA,14,CASSPLMEGDGYTF,TGTGCCAGTAGTCCCTTGATGGAGGGAGATGGCTACACCTTC
TRBJ2-3,TRBV6-6,NA,TRBD2,14,CASSYGTTADTQYF,TGTGCCAGCAGTTACGGGACTACAGCAGATACGCAGTATTTT
TRBJ1-5,TRBV25-1,NA,TRBD1,14,CASSADRDGQPQHF,TGTGCCAGCAGTGCCGACAGGGATGGTCAGCCCCAGCATTTT
TRBJ2-3,TRBV9,NA,TRBD2,17,CASSVPRGGGGTDTQYF,TGTGCCAGCAGCGTGCCCCGGGGGGGAGGGGGCACAGATACGCAGTATTTT
TRBJ2-7,TRBV6-5,NA,NA,13,CASRATRAYEQYF,TGTGCCAGCAGGGCGACTAGGGCCTACGAGCAGTACTTC
TRBJ1-5,TRBV7-9,NA,TRBD1,15,CSSSLGQGSNQPQHF,TGTTCCAGCAGCTTAGGACAGGGGAGCAATCAGCCCCAGCATTTT
TRBJ2-3,TRBV9,NA,TRBD2,15,CASSPRGGGSDTQYF,TGTGCCAGCAGCCCACGGGGGGGAGGGTCAGATACGCAGTATTTT
TRBJ2-1,TRBV15,NA,NA,15,CATSRDFQTYNEQFF,TGTGCCACCAGCAGAGATTTTCAAACCTACAATGAGCAGTTCTTC
TRBJ1-2,TRBV7-9,few,NA,14,CASSPDSSFDGYTF,TGTGCCAGCAGCCCGGATTCTAGCTTCGATGGCTACACCTTC
TRBJ2-3,TRBV7-8,NA,NA,15,CASSSFRGAADTQYF,TGTGCCAGCAGCTCCTTCAGGGGGGCCGCAGATACGCAGTATTTT
TRBJ1-4,TRBV6-5,few,TRBD1,14,CASSPGQGHEKLFF,TGTGCCAGCAGTCCGGGACAGGGACACGAAAAACTGTTTTTT
TRBJ1-4,TRBV6-6,NA,TRBD1,14,CASRWTGDNEKLFF,TGTGCCAGCAGATGGACAGGCGACAATGAAAAACTGTTTTTT
TRBJ1-3,TRBV2,NA,TRBD1,16,CASSPSRQGQGNTIYF,TGTGCCAGCAGTCCCAGCCGACAGGGCCAAGGAAACACCATATATTTT
TRBJ2-1,TRBV6-6,many,TRBD2,15,CASRLGTSGTNEQFF,TGTGCCAGCAGACTCGGGACTAGCGGGACCAATGAGCAGTTCTTC
TRBJ1-2,TRBV5-4,NA,TRBD1,13,CASSPGQAYGYTF,TGTGCCAGCAGCCCGGGACAGGCCTATGGCTACACCTTC
TRBJ1-4,TRBV7-8,NA,NA,14,CASSLGRANEKLFF,TGTGCCAGCAGCTTAGGTCGGGCTAATGAAAAACTGTTTTTT
TRBJ2-7,TRBV7-9,NA,TRBD2,15,CASSLGRGGSYEQYF,TGTGCCAGCAGCTTAGGTCGGGGGGGCTCCTACGAGCAGTACTTC
TRBJ2-7,TRBV19,NA,NA,15,CASRRGHRDSYEQYF,TGTGCCAGTCGCCGGGGACACAGGGACTCCTACGAGCAGTACTTC
TRBJ1-3,TRBV1,NA,NA,15,CTSSHGPAPGNTIYF,TGCACCAGCAGCCATGGGCCAGCCCCTGGAAACACCATATATTTT
TRBJ1-1,TRBV19,NA,TRBD1,13,CASSRTGDTEAFF,TGTGCCAGTAGTAGAACAGGGGACACTGAAGCTTTCTTT
TRBJ2-1,TRBV6-1,few,TRBD1,13,CAGQGQGYNEQFF,TGTGCCGGCCAGGGACAGGGGTACAATGAGCAGTTCTTC
TRBJ1-4,TRBV5-1,NA,NA,16,CASSLVAGATNEKLFF,TGCGCCAGCAGCTTGGTAGCCGGTGCAACTAATGAAAAACTGTTTTTT
TRBJ1-4,TRBV29-1,NA,TRBD1,15,CSVEVFGTGDEKLFF,TGCAGCGTTGAAGTTTTCGGGACAGGGGACGAAAAACTGTTTTTT
TRBJ2-1,TRBV27,NA,NA,14,CASSPLSSYNEQFF,TGTGCCAGCAGTCCCCTAAGCTCCTACAATGAGCAGTTCTTC
TRBJ1-1,TRBV19,NA,TRBD1,15,CASSIATGVGTEAFF,TGTGCCAGTAGTATAGCGACAGGGGTGGGGACTGAAGCTTTCTTT
TRBJ2-7,TRBV11-2,NA,NA,13,CASAGWASGEQYF,TGTGCCAGTGCCGGGTGGGCCTCGGGGGAGCAGTACTTC
TRBJ1-1,TRBV2,NA,TRBD1,15,CASSPRTGRNTEAFF,TGTGCCAGCAGTCCCCGGACAGGGAGGAACACTGAAGCTTTCTTT
TRBJ2-3,TRBV7-2,NA,TRBD2,18,CASSGGEDPGIVFSSQYF,TGTGCCAGCAGCGGGGGGGAAGACCCCGGAATTGTATTTTCGTCGCAGTATTTT
TRBJ1-3,TRBV10-3,NA,TRBD1,14,CAIGGTGFGNTIYF,TGTGCCATCGGGGGGACAGGGTTCGGAAACACCATATATTTT
TRBJ2-3,TRBV5-1,NA,NA,15,CASSLGQPKTLWMYF,TGCGCCAGCAGCTTGGGACAGCCCAAAACATTGTGGATGTATTTT
TRBJ1-2,TRBV5-6,NA,NA,13,CASSPANGYGYTF,TGTGCCAGCAGCCCTGCCAACGGCTATGGCTACACCTTC
TRBJ1-1,TRBV2,few,NA,13,CASSEARGTEAFF,TGTGCCAGCAGTGAAGCAAGGGGCACTGAAGCTTTCTTT
TRBJ1-1,TRBV11-2,NA,NA,14,CASSPLSGGTEAFF,TGTGCCAGCAGCCCACTCTCCGGGGGCACTGAAGCTTTCTTT
TRBJ2-3,TRBV10-3,few,TRBD2,14,CATGLGDASDTQYF,TGTGCCACCGGACTAGGAGACGCCTCAGATACGCAGTATTTT
TRBJ2-5,TRBV5-1,once,TRBD1,16,CASSLVTHLGGETQYF,TGCGCCAGCAGCTTGGTCACTCATCTAGGGGGCGAGACCCAGTACTTC
TRBJ1-1,TRBV4-1,few,TRBD1,16,CASSVRDSRPNTEAFF,TGCGCCAGCAGCGTCCGGGACAGTAGACCGAACACTGAAGCTTTCTTT
TRBJ2-7,TRBV6-1,NA,TRBD1,16,CASSGQPGQGSREQYF,TGTGCCAGCAGTGGCCAACCGGGACAGGGCTCGCGCGAGCAGTACTTC
TRBJ2-3,TRBV11-2,few,TRBD2,16,CASSFLGGGAADTQYF,TGTGCCAGCAGCTTCCTCGGCGGGGGGGCCGCAGATACGCAGTATTTT
TRBJ2-2,TRBV7-6,NA,TRBD2,15,CASSPRGGNTGELFF,TGTGCCAGCAGCCCACGGGGGGGGAACACCGGGGAGCTGTTTTTT
TRBJ2-1,TRBV29-1,NA,TRBD2,17,CSVAPTSGGRYYNEQFF,TGCAGCGTTGCCCCTACTAGCGGGGGCCGCTACTACAATGAGCAGTTCTTC
TRBJ1-2,TRBV5-6,NA,TRBD1,15,CASSFDRGANYGYTF,TGTGCCAGCAGCTTCGACAGGGGCGCTAACTATGGCTACACCTTC
TRBJ2-7,TRBV5-4,NA,TRBD1,15,CASGDRDRGHGEQYF,TGTGCCAGCGGGGACCGGGACAGGGGGCATGGGGAGCAGTACTTC
TRBJ2-3,TRBV29-1,NA,NA,13,CSARTDHTDTQYF,TGCAGCGCCAGGACAGACCACACAGATACGCAGTATTTT
TRBJ1-1,TRBV7-9,NA,NA,15,CASSLRSGRNTEAFF,TGTGCCAGCAGCTTAAGGTCCGGGAGGAACACTGAAGCTTTCTTT